The clone carrying this T cell receptor beta chain was recorded a few times. What it recognizes is unknown. Sequencing used immunoSEQ multiplex PCR; TCRdb keeps in-frame clones, though not all of them. Counted here are approximately 2,200 clones, around 37% occurring once; the ten biggest clones make up 9.8%. The data originate from a study of T cells in localized non-small cell lung cancer. The study, taken as a whole, reports: Longer survival (overall) was linked to higher T cell density in blood.

Germline V gene sequence: CDR1 MNHGY, CDR2 SAAAGT. This CDR3 is 14 amino acids long. The V segment lost 7 bases and the J segment 1 base; nucleotides outside the gene matches: 6. Adjacent lung, free of atypia, was sampled at least 2 cm from the tumor margin. The sequence was obtained from a female donor at least 60 years old with stage I squamous cell lung carcinoma. The sequences come from normal lung tissue next to the tumor, collected before any cancer treatment. V gene TRBV6-8 combines with J gene TRBJ1-1, with TRBD1 identical over 7 bases. CDR3 nucleotide sequence: TGTGCCAGCAAACCCGGGACAGCGAACACTGAAGCTTTCTTT. It specifies CASKPGTANTEAFF.